The next 29 T cell receptor beta chains were all read from a single sample in a study of Graves' ophthalmopathy and Graves' hyperthyroidism (dated by TCRdb to the late 2010s). The listed sequencing device is Illumina HiSeq 2000. TCR beta CDR3 regions were amplified from RNA transcripts for repertoire sequencing. A first-round RT-PCR used HTBI primers with the Qiagen OneStep RT-PCR kit, followed by a second-round multiplex PCR, size selection and purification. Through fastp at Q25 and MiXCR, TCRdb rebuilt clones from the public reads, retaining in-frame beta chains. Duplicate CDR3 protein sequences are folded into a single record with the most common DNA and genes. The sample table lists around 400,000 distinct CDR3 sequences, 21% of them with a count of one. More than 2.5% of the sample is in the top ten clones. The sample comprised peripheral blood. These receptors all stem from a woman aged 18 to 35 with stable Graves' hyperthyroidism. Donor details come from another sample of the same person, matched by shared clones.

This clonotype was counted at least ten times. The chain employs TRBV7-9 and TRBJ2-5, with a weak D call TRBD1 (6 bases). CDR1 and CDR2 (germline): SEHNR, FQNEAQ (reference sequence). Trimming removed 2 bases at V and 4 bases at J, with 8 bases between. The CDR3 loop spans 13 amino acids. CDR3 coding DNA: TGTGCCAGCAGCTTATTGACAGGAGAGACCCAGTACTTC. This encodes CASSLLTGETQYF. Complete variable domain (other parts from reference TRBV7-9 and TRBJ2-5): DTGVSQNPRHKITKRGQNVTFRCDPISEHNRLYWYRQTLGQGPEFLTYFQNEAQLEKSRLLSDRFSAERPKGSFSTLEIQRTEQGDSAMYLCASSLLTGETQYFGPGTRLLVL.

This clonotype was seen at least ten times. The J gene is TRBJ2-5, the V gene TRBV25-1; no definite D call. V was trimmed by 4 bases and J by 1 base, leaving 10 bases between them. The CDR3 contains 14 residues. Germline CDR1 is MGHDK and CDR2 is SYGVNS. CDR3 nucleotide sequence: TGTGCCAGCAGTGTGCAGGACCGCCAAGAGACCCAGTACTTC. Encoded protein: CASSVQDRQETQYF.

This clonotype was recorded many times. The rearrangement links TRBV3-1 to TRBJ1-6, with D possibly TRBD1 on 5 matching bases. The germline V gene encodes CDR1 LGHDT and CDR2 YNNKEL (reference sequence). The CDR3 spans 14 residues. Trimming left V 4 bases short and J 8 bases short, with 12 bases between. This chain's CDR3 is CASSRDSGDSPLHF. The CDR3 DNA follows: TGTGCCAGCAGCCGGGACTCGGGGGATTCACCCCTCCACTTT.

This clonotype was observed at least ten times. The J gene is TRBJ1-1, the V gene TRBV7-2; 7 bases match TRBD1. J was trimmed by 4 bases and V by 6 bases; bases with no gene match: 5. The CDR3 contains 13 residues. Germline CDR1 is SGHTA and CDR2 is FQGNSA. The CDR3 bases are TGTGCCAGCAGTCAAGACAGGGCCACTGAAGCTTTCTTT. Translated: CASSQDRATEAFF. The entire variable domain, with the rest obtained from reference TRBV7-2 and TRBJ1-1, is as follows: GAGVSQSPSNKVTEKGKDVELRCDPISGHTALYWYRQSLGQGLEFLIYFQGNSAPDKSGLPSDRFSAERTGGSVSTLTIQRTQQEDSAVYLCASSQDRATEAFFGQGTRLTVV.

This clonotype has ten or more counts. The V call is TRBV2, the J call TRBJ2-2; D tentatively reads TRBD1 or TRBD2 (7 bases each). The CDR3 loop spans 15 amino acids. V lost 6 bases, J lost 10 bases, and 21 bases lay in between. CDR1 and CDR2 from the germline V gene are SNHLY and FYNNEI. CDR3 protein: CASSERGRGREELFF. The CDR3 bases are TGTGCCAGCAGCGAGAGAGGGAGGGGGCGCGAGGAGCTGTTTTTT.

The V call is TRBV24-1, the J call TRBJ2-1; the match to TRBD2 covers 8 bases. With 3 bases clipped from V and 6 bases from J, the junction kept 21 bases outside the gene matches. This CDR3 region has 20 residues. Germline values: CDR1 KGHDR, CDR2 SFDVKD. The CDR3 protein is CATSDPLAGHATSVANEQFF. CDR3 DNA sequence: TGTGCCACCAGTGATCCTTTAGCGGGACACGCCACTAGCGTAGCCAATGAGCAGTTCTTC.

This clonotype was counted many times. The rearrangement joins TRBV6-1 to TRBJ1-6; 7 positions match TRBD1. Germline V gene lookup returns CDR1 MNHNS and CDR2 SASEGT. This CDR3 contains 16 residues. V trimming: 7 bases; J trimming: 2 bases; junction bases outside the gene matches: 8. In nucleotides, the CDR3 is TGTGCCAGCATACAGGGGCGGAAACCCTATAATTCACCCCTCCACTTT. Protein: CASIQGRKPYNSPLHF.

This clonotype has a count of ten or more. V gene TRBV11-2 combines with J gene TRBJ1-3; D is undetermined. V lost 0 bases, J lost 2 bases, and 11 bases lay in between. Germline V gene sequence: CDR1 SGHAT, CDR2 FQNNGV. The CDR3 length is 16 residues. The chain's CDR3 is CASSLDGAGAGNTIYF. For the CDR3, the DNA is TGTGCCAGCAGCTTAGATGGCGCCGGTGCTGGAAACACCATATATTTT.

This clonotype was counted many times. The V and J genes are TRBV27 and TRBJ1-6; the D is unclear. V lost 8 bases and J lost 9, with 14 bases in between. Germline CDR1 is MNHEY and CDR2 is SMNVEV (reference sequence). The CDR3 loop spans 13 amino acids. CDR3 sequence reads: CASGVHSRSPLHF. CDR3 bases: TGTGCCAGCGGGGTCCACAGTCGTTCACCCCTCCACTTT.

This clonotype appeared many times. This chain links TRBV24-1 with TRBJ2-3; D perhaps matches TRBD1 (6 bases). Germline CDR1 reads KGHDR; CDR2 reads SFDVKD. This CDR3 has 16 amino acids. V shed 5 bases and J shed 6 bases, with 20 bases lying between them. The CDR3, as DNA: TGTGCCACCAGTGGTATAGGACAGAGTTCGAGGGATACGCAGTATTTT. As protein: CATSGIGQSSRDTQYF.

There are many counts of this clonotype. The J gene is TRBJ2-7, the V gene TRBV6-1; the match to TRBD1 covers 11 bases. Germline V gene lookup returns CDR1 MNHNS and CDR2 SASEGT. Germline trimming cut 7 bases from V and 3 bases from J; bases unmatched to any gene: 5. The CDR3 runs to 14 residues. The DNA of the CDR3 is TGTGCCAGCATGAGGACAGGGGGCGGCTACGAGCAGTACTTC. Translating gives CASMRTGGGYEQYF.

This clonotype has a count of ten or more. V usage is TRBV5-1 and J usage is TRBJ2-7, with D possibly being TRBD1 or TRBD2 (7 bases each). The CDR3 is made up of 14 amino acids. Germline lookup yields CDR1 SGHRS and CDR2 YFSETQ. The V and J ends lost 7 bases and 3 bases respectively, with 17 bases between them. The CDR3 protein is CASALQGRDYEQYF. The CDR3 region has the DNA TGCGCCAGCGCGTTACAGGGGAGGGACTACGAGCAGTACTTC.

This clonotype came up many times. The chain uses TRBV2 and TRBJ2-4, with 8 bases lining up with TRBD1. Germline assignment: CDR1 SNHLY and CDR2 FYNNEI. Trimming cost V 8 bases and J 0 bases; bases outside gene matches: 15. The CDR3 is made up of 18 amino acids. CDR3 sequence reads: CASEKRPTGGLAKNIQYF. In nucleotides, the CDR3 is TGTGCCAGCGAAAAGAGACCCACAGGGGGATTAGCCAAAAACATTCAGTACTTC.

This clonotype was picked up many times. The chain links TRBV28 to TRBJ1-2, with D uncertain. This CDR3 comprises 12 residues. V lost 1 base and J lost 5, with 5 bases in between. CDR1 MDHEN and CDR2 SYDVKM come from the germline V gene. The CDR3 protein is CASSLYGYGYTF. CDR3 in DNA: TGTGCCAGCAGTTTATACGGTTATGGCTACACCTTC.

The V gene is TRBV6-1, the J gene TRBJ2-5; D remains unclear. Germline assignment: CDR1 MNHNS and CDR2 SASEGT. The CDR3 consists of 13 residues. The V end was cut by 4 bases, the J end by 4 bases, with 10 bases between. The CDR3 loop is CASSGPVGETQYF. The CDR3 DNA reads TGTGCCAGCAGTGGCCCCGTCGGAGAGACCCAGTACTTC.

This clonotype showed up many times. The chain recombines TRBV12-3 or TRBV12-4 with TRBJ1-1; D not resolved. The V end was cut by 3 bases, the J end by 2 bases, with 10 bases between. This CDR3 spans 14 amino acids. CDR3 sequence: CASSFRGYNTEAFF. The CDR3 DNA sequence: TGTGCCAGCAGTTTTCGGGGTTATAACACTGAAGCTTTCTTT.

This clonotype has at least ten counts. The chain employs TRBV11-2 and TRBJ1-2; D is unclear. The length of the CDR3 is 13 residues. Germline CDR1 is SGHAT and CDR2 is FQNNGV. With 0 bases removed from V and 4 bases from J, the gap between germline ends came to 6 bases. The CDR3 is CASSLDSSYGYTF. The CDR3 nucleotides read TGTGCCAGCAGCTTAGACAGTAGCTATGGCTACACCTTC.

The chain employs TRBV5-1 and TRBJ1-1; D is ambiguous. Germline CDR1 SGHRS, CDR2 YFSETQ. This CDR3 spans 13 amino acids. V shed 4 bases and J shed 3 bases, with 10 bases lying between them. The CDR3 is CASSVDMYTEAFF. The CDR3 DNA reads TGCGCCAGCAGCGTAGATATGTACACTGAAGCTTTCTTT.

The table lists this clonotype with many counts. The CDR3 here is CASSYPGELFF. In DNA, the CDR3 is TGTGCCAGCAGTTACCCCGGGGAGCTGTTTTTT. The chain employs TRBV6-2 or TRBV6-3 and TRBJ2-2; the D is unclear. Trimming took 2 bases from V and 6 from J, leaving 1 base between them. The germline gives CDR1 MNHEY, CDR2 SVGEGT. This CDR3 contains 11 residues.

This clonotype was recorded many times. J is TRBJ2-7 and V is TRBV20-1; D gene uncertain. Trimming shortened V by 3 bases and J by 3 bases, and 9 bases separated the two germline ends. The germline CDR1 and CDR2 sequences are DFQATT and SNEGSKA (reference sequence). This CDR3 is 12 amino acids long. CDR3 region: CSASQVYYEQYF. The CDR3 bases are TGCAGTGCTAGCCAGGTATACTACGAGCAGTACTTC.

This clonotype was observed many times. A read error may produce the germline difference seen at one junction end. The chain uses TRBV20-1 and TRBJ2-4; D is perhaps TRBD2 (6 bases). Per the germline V gene, CDR1 is DFQATT and CDR2 is SNEGSKA (reference sequence). The CDR3 totals 15 residues. For the CDR3, the DNA is TGCAGTGCCCAAGAAGCCGGGGGAGCCAAAAACATTAAGTACTTC. This encodes CSAQEAGGAKNIKYF.

At least ten counts were recorded for this clonotype. This rearrangement joins TRBV27 to TRBJ2-7; D ambiguous. CDR1 is MNHEY and CDR2 is SMNVEV in the germline V gene (reference sequence). Trimming took off 6 bases at V and 5 bases at J, with 23 bases between the two ends. This CDR3 is built from 16 residues. CDR3 residues: CASSQLSLSSLHEQYF. CDR3 DNA: TGTGCCAGCAGCCAATTATCCCTTTCCTCCCTTCACGAGCAGTACTTC.

Details on this clonotype: In this CDR3 the conserved last residue, phenylalanine or tryptophan, is missing, so a read error is likely. It is unclear where the CDR3 begins or ends on the DNA, so no DNA is shown, and the CDR3 is as TCRdb lists it. The J gene is TRBJ1-2, the V gene TRBV28. The CDR3 has 13 residues if both end residues are counted. Germline V gene sequence: CDR1 MDHEN, CDR2 SYDVKM. CDR3 protein: CASSLIANYGYTY.

This clonotype has only a few counts. The V and J genes are TRBV10-3 and TRBJ2-2; 12 bases line up with TRBD1. The J segment lost 6 bases and the V segment lost 2 bases, leaving 16 bases of the junction unmatched. This CDR3 is built from 20 residues. Germline CDR1 ENHRY, CDR2 SYGVKD. CDR3 DNA: TGTGCCATCAGTGAGAAACCGGGACAGGGGGCGGCTTGGCCCCCCGGGGAGCTGTTTTTT. Its translation: CAISEKPGQGAAWPPGELFF.

This clonotype was picked up many times. The rearrangement uses TRBV6-5 and TRBJ1-2; TRBD1 is a possible D gene (6 bases). Trimming removed 5 bases from V and 9 bases from J, with 13 bases in between. Germline V CDR1 and CDR2: MNHEY, SVGAGI. This CDR3 is built from 12 residues. In nucleotides, the CDR3 is TGTGCCAGCAGTAACAGGGTTAGGAGCTACACCTTC. Protein: CASSNRVRSYTF.

This clonotype has ten or more counts. CDR3 sequence reads: CSARVAYNEQFF. As DNA, the CDR3 is TGCAGTGCTAGAGTGGCCTACAATGAGCAGTTCTTC. The chain has TRBV20-1 and TRBJ2-1; no definite D call. V lost 1 base to trimming and J lost 2 bases, with 3 bases between them. The CDR3 has 12 amino acids. Germline V gene data show CDR1 as DFQATT and CDR2 as SNEGSKA (reference sequence).

The sample holds many counts of this clonotype. CDR3 sequence reads: CSAKGGGRETQYF. CDR3 in DNA: TGCAGTGCTAAGGGGGGGGGCCGGGAGACCCAGTACTTC. The chain employs TRBV20-1 and TRBJ2-5, with D perhaps matching TRBD2 (7 bases). Germline V CDR1 and CDR2: DFQATT, SNEGSKA (reference sequence). The CDR3 is 13 amino acids. Trimming removed 4 bases at V and 5 bases at J, with 14 bases between.

Ten or more counts support this clonotype. V usage is TRBV6-1 and J usage is TRBJ1-1, with 9 positions matching TRBD1. With 5 bases clipped from V and 3 bases from J, the junction kept 1 base outside the gene matches. CDR1 MNHNS and CDR2 SASEGT come from the germline V gene. The CDR3 runs 13 residues. CDR3 sequence: CASSRDRDTEAFF. CDR3 coding DNA: TGTGCCAGCAGTCGGGACAGGGACACTGAAGCTTTCTTT.

This clonotype was counted at least ten times. The V call is TRBV25-1, the J call TRBJ2-4, with TRBD2 matching 14 bases. Germline trimming cut 3 bases from V and 6 bases from J; bases unmatched to any gene: 4. There are 16 residues in the CDR3. CDR1 and CDR2 (germline): MGHDK, SYGVNS. The CDR3 protein is CASSDMTSGRGNIQYF. CDR3 sequence (DNA): TGTGCCAGCAGTGACATGACTAGCGGGAGGGGAAACATTCAGTACTTC.